These 26 T cell receptor beta chains share one sample of origin, sequenced in a study of post-analysis software for immune sequencing data. Study results and caveats: In patients, about five TRBV segments were more frequent than in controls, with TRBV5-6, TRBV5-1 and TRBV20-1 among them.

Their antigens remain unidentified. Prepared TCR beta cDNA libraries contained unique molecular identifiers. TCRdb independently ran MiXCR on the PCR reads; one entry per CDR3 protein. The sample gives around 500,000 distinct CDR3 sequences, roughly 34% of which show up once; 5% to 6% is in the top ten. The sample was blood. The origin of the receptors is a girl aged 2 to 17 with multiple sclerosis.

The rearrangement uses TRBV14 and TRBJ2-1; perhaps TRBD1 as D (5 bases). CDR3 size: 15 residues. Looked up from germline, CDR1 is SGHDN and CDR2 is FVKESK. The germline V and J ends were trimmed by 4 bases and 3 bases, with 13 bases remaining between them. CDR3 DNA sequence: TGTGCCAGCAGCCTCGTTAGCAGGGTCTACAATGAGCAGTTCTTC. As protein: CASSLVSRVYNEQFF.

For the CDR3, the DNA is TGTGCCATCAGGGGGGGGGCGCCGGGTCAGCCCCAGCATTTT. Amino acid sequence: CAIRGGAPGQPQHF. The rearrangement links TRBV10-3 to TRBJ1-5; D is possibly TRBD1 (6 bases). Between the trimmed V and J ends, which lost 6 bases and 6 bases, there was a span of 15 bases. Germline-derived CDR1 and CDR2 are ENHRY and SYGVKD. The CDR3 has 14 residues.

The gene calls are TRBV5-5 and TRBJ2-3; 13 bases map to TRBD2. This CDR3 contains 18 residues. The germline gives CDR1 SGHKS, CDR2 YYEKEE (reference sequence). J lost 2 bases, V lost 1 base, and 7 bases had no gene match. CDR3 in amino acids: CASSLLLAGGLATDTQYF. CDR3 DNA sequence: TGTGCCAGCAGCTTGTTACTAGCGGGGGGGCTCGCCACAGATACGCAGTATTTT.

The chain recombines TRBV4-2 with TRBJ2-3; D uncertain. The CDR3 loop spans 13 amino acids. Per germline, CDR1 LGHNA and CDR2 YNFKEQ. With 2 bases removed from V and 2 bases from J, the gap between germline ends came to 5 bases. DNA for the CDR3: TGTGCCAGCAGCCAATTTTTCACAGATACGCAGTATTTT. Its translation is CASSQFFTDTQYF.

The V call is TRBV5-1, the J call TRBJ1-1; 9 positions agree with TRBD1. Germline loops: CDR1 SGHRS, CDR2 YFSETQ. V was pared by 4 bases and J by 6 bases, with 10 bases of the junction left unmatched. There are 15 residues in the CDR3. DNA for the CDR3: TGCGCCAGCAGCGCGAGCGGACAGGGGTTTTCTGAAGCTTTCTTT. The encoded protein is CASSASGQGFSEAFF.

The rearrangement links TRBV7-8 to TRBJ2-1; perhaps D is TRBD1 or TRBD2 (6 bases each). Trimming shortened V by 3 bases and J by 4 bases, and 13 bases separated the two germline ends. This CDR3 region has 15 residues. Germline CDR1 SGHVS, CDR2 FQNEAQ. CDR3 amino acids: CASSLGGQKYNEQFF. The CDR3 DNA is TGTGCCAGCAGCTTGGGGGGACAAAAATACAATGAGCAGTTCTTC.

As regards this clonotype: Compared with germline, one end of the junction differs, possibly owing to a read error. This sequence joins TRBV7-7 and TRBJ1-6; unclear D gene. Germline V gives CDR1 SSHAT, CDR2 FNYEAQ (reference sequence). The CDR3 is 12 residues long. The CDR3 DNA reads TGTGCTAGCAACGGATCGAGGACTTCCCTCCACTTT. Its protein is CASNGSRTSLHF.

This clonotype has a handful of counts. V is TRBV5-1 and J is TRBJ2-5; TRBD2 is a possible D gene (5 bases). Germline CDR1 reads SGHRS; CDR2 reads YFSETQ. Trimming removed 4 bases from V and 1 base from J, with 17 bases in between. The CDR3 consists of 16 residues. The CDR3 sequence: CASSRGLGEGQETQYF. The CDR3 DNA is TGCGCCAGCAGCCGAGGACTTGGGGAAGGCCAAGAGACCCAGTACTTC.

This clonotype was counted between two and nine times. The V call is TRBV10-2, the J call TRBJ1-1; no clear D. This CDR3 has 15 residues. V was clipped by 0 bases and J by 1 base, with 9 bases between them. Germline V gene data show CDR1 as WSHSY and CDR2 as SAAADI. The CDR3 spells CASSESVGQNTEAFF. CDR3 DNA sequence: TGCGCCAGCAGTGAGTCGGTAGGCCAGAACACTGAAGCTTTCTTT.

This clonotype has just a few counts. V usage is TRBV6-6 and J usage is TRBJ1-4, with 7 bases matching TRBD1. Looked up from germline, CDR1 is MNHNY and CDR2 is SVGAGI (reference sequence). CDR3 length: 14 residues. The junction had 5 bases not matched to a gene; V was cut back by 2 bases and J by 8 bases. In DNA form, the CDR3 reads TGTGCCAGCAGTTACGGGCAGGGGGAGGAAAAACTGTTTTTT. It codes for CASSYGQGEEKLFF.

This clonotype was picked up a small number of times. The V call is TRBV15, the J call TRBJ1-4; D is undetermined. The ends were cut back, 1 base at V and 7 bases at J, with 10 bases in the middle. Germline CDR1 reads LNHNV; CDR2 reads YYDKDF (reference sequence). The CDR3 loop spans 14 amino acids. CDR3 nucleotide sequence: TGTGCCACCAGCAGAGTCGGAAGGGTTGAAAAACTGTTTTTT. Translating gives CATSRVGRVEKLFF.

The V call is TRBV12-3 or TRBV12-4, the J call TRBJ1-5, with D perhaps TRBD1 (5 bases). The CDR3 is 13 residues long. V was cut by 2 bases and J by 4 bases, with 6 bases left in between. The CDR3 DNA follows: TGTGCCAGCAGTTTAAGGACAAATCAGCCCCAGCATTTT. Translation: CASSLRTNQPQHF.

This clonotype was detected only a few times. CDR3 sequence: CASSETGTNEKLFF. Here the CDR3 DNA reads TGTGCCAGCAGTGAAACGGGTACTAATGAAAAACTGTTTTTT. This sequence joins TRBV2 and TRBJ1-4; D ambiguous. This CDR3 has 14 amino acids. V was pared by 2 bases and J by 2 bases, with 6 bases between. Germline CDR1 SNHLY, CDR2 FYNNEI.

This clonotype was detected a few times. The chain employs TRBV5-1 and TRBJ2-1; 11 bases agree with TRBD2. Trimming at V came to 5 bases and at J to 5 bases, leaving 12 bases not matched to a gene. The germline gives CDR1 SGHRS, CDR2 YFSETQ. This CDR3 has 17 residues. CDR3 coding DNA: TGCGCCAGCAGTCCCCTCCTTAGCGGGGGGGCCCACAATGAGCAGTTCTTC. Protein product: CASSPLLSGGAHNEQFF.

This clonotype was detected only a few times. The chain recombines TRBV7-2 with TRBJ2-3, with a weak D call TRBD1 (5 bases). Germline CDR1 SGHTA, CDR2 FQGNSA. This CDR3 is 15 amino acids long. The V gene lost 2 bases and the J gene lost 6 bases, with 15 bases spanning the gap. The CDR3 loop reads CASSLRDSLPDTQYF. In nucleotides, the CDR3 is TGTGCCAGCAGCTTAAGAGACAGCCTCCCCGATACGCAGTATTTT.

The chain carries TRBV7-9 and TRBJ2-3; TRBD1 aligns across 7 bases. The CDR3 loop spans 15 amino acids. Germline V gene data show CDR1 as SEHNR and CDR2 as FQNEAQ (reference sequence). The V gene end was trimmed by 1 base and the J gene end by 3 bases; junction bases not matched to a gene: 4. In nucleotides, the CDR3 is TGTGCCAGCAGCTTAGACAGGGGCCAAACAGATACGCAGTATTTT. This gives the protein CASSLDRGQTDTQYF. Drawing the rest from reference TRBV7-9 and TRBJ2-3, the complete variable domain is DTGVSQNPRHKITKRGQNVTFRCDPISEHNRLYWYRQTLGQGPEFLTYFQNEAQLEKSRLLSDRFSAERPKGSFSTLEIQRTEQGDSAMYLCASSLDRGQTDTQYFGPGTRLTVL.

V gene TRBV6-1 combines with J gene TRBJ2-5, with 7 bases identical to TRBD1. CDR1 and CDR2 (germline): MNHNS, SASEGT. Trimming removed 4 bases from V and 2 bases from J; junction bases left unmatched: 16. The CDR3 consists of 18 residues. In DNA, the CDR3 is TGTGCCAGCAGTGGGGGAACAGGGGTGGGTCGGAGACAAGAGACCCAGTACTTC. Translating gives CASSGGTGVGRRQETQYF.

This clonotype was picked up many times. This chain links TRBV29-1 with TRBJ2-5; D possibly corresponds to TRBD1 (6 bases). CDR3 length: 13 residues. Trimming left V 4 bases short and J 7 bases short, with 16 bases between. Germline-derived CDR1 and CDR2 are SQVTM and ANQGSEA. The CDR3, as DNA: TGCAGCGTTGCCTCCCAGGGGAGCGGGACCCAGTACTTC. Its translation: CSVASQGSGTQYF. The whole variable domain, filled in from reference TRBV29-1 and TRBJ2-5, reads SAVISQKPSRDICQRGTSLTIQCQVDSQVTMMFWYRQQPGQSLTLIATANQGSEATYESGFVIDKFPISRPNLTFSTLTVSNMSPEDSSIYLCSVASQGSGTQYFGPGTRLLVL.

This chain joins TRBV27 and TRBJ2-3, with 7 nucleotides matching TRBD2. Germline V gives CDR1 MNHEY, CDR2 SMNVEV (reference sequence). Trimming removed 5 bases from V and 2 bases from J; junction bases left unmatched: 7. This CDR3 contains 15 residues. The CDR3 DNA is TGTGCCAGCAGTCCCCAGCGGGGTTACACAGATACGCAGTATTTT. Translating it yields CASSPQRGYTDTQYF.

The chain has TRBV29-1 and TRBJ1-2, with D tentatively TRBD1 (5 bases). Germline-derived CDR1 and CDR2 are SQVTM and ANQGSEA. The CDR3 is made up of 15 amino acids. V was shortened by 7 bases and J by 1 base, with 19 bases between the two germline ends. CDR3 protein: CSESGGVRYNYGYTF. The DNA of the CDR3 is TGCAGCGAAAGTGGGGGGGTCCGGTATAACTATGGCTACACCTTC.

This clonotype has more than one count but fewer than ten. The chain carries TRBV2 and TRBJ2-5, with 10 bases matching TRBD2. There are 15 residues in the CDR3. V was clipped by 3 bases and J by 5 bases; unmatched bases: 6. CDR1 is SNHLY, CDR2 FYNNEI, per germline. CDR3 sequence (DNA): TGTGCCAGCAGTGAGGAAGCGGGGGGGCTGGAGACCCAGTACTTC. Protein sequence: CASSEEAGGLETQYF.

This clonotype was counted between two and nine times. The rearrangement links TRBV20-1 to TRBJ2-3, with D possibly TRBD1 on 6 matching bases. The germline CDR1 and CDR2 sequences are DFQATT and SNEGSKA (reference sequence). This CDR3 is 15 amino acids long. Trimming removed 3 bases at V and 4 bases at J, with 17 bases between. In DNA, the CDR3 is TGCAGTGCTAGGGGACAACTCAACCTGGCAGATACGCAGTATTTT. Its protein is CSARGQLNLADTQYF.

This clonotype was counted only a few times. This rearrangement joins TRBV6-1 to TRBJ2-3; 8 nucleotides align to TRBD1. Trimming at V came to 7 bases and at J to 4 bases, leaving 16 bases not matched to a gene. This CDR3 is built from 17 residues. The V gene's germline CDR1 is MNHNS and CDR2 SASEGT. CDR3 loop: CASTPEGAGGHPDTQYF. CDR3 DNA: TGTGCCAGCACCCCCGAAGGGGCAGGGGGCCATCCAGATACGCAGTATTTT.

The chain has TRBV5-1 and TRBJ2-3; 10 bases agree with TRBD2. Unmatched junction bases numbered 6, after V lost 1 base and J lost 4 bases. The CDR3 length is 16 residues. CDR1 and CDR2 (germline): SGHRS, YFSETQ. The CDR3 reads CASSLRLAGVADTQYF. CDR3 DNA: TGCGCCAGCAGCTTGCGTCTAGCGGGGGTCGCAGATACGCAGTATTTT.

In DNA form, the CDR3 reads TGTGCCAGCAAAGAGACAGGGGGCGGCAAAAACATTCAGTACTTC. Its protein product is CASKETGGGKNIQYF. This chain joins TRBV28 and TRBJ2-4, with TRBD1 identical over 10 bases. The CDR3 has 15 amino acids. Trimming took 7 bases from V and 3 from J; bases not matched to a gene: 6. Germline V CDR1 and CDR2: MDHEN, SYDVKM.

The chain uses TRBV5-1 and TRBJ2-3; unclear D gene. CDR1 SGHRS and CDR2 YFSETQ come from the germline V gene. V lost 4 bases and J lost 0, with 15 bases in between. This CDR3 has 16 residues. The CDR3 DNA sequence: TGCGCCAGCAGCCCACTATGGGAATCTAGCACAGATACGCAGTATTTT. It codes for CASSPLWESSTDTQYF.